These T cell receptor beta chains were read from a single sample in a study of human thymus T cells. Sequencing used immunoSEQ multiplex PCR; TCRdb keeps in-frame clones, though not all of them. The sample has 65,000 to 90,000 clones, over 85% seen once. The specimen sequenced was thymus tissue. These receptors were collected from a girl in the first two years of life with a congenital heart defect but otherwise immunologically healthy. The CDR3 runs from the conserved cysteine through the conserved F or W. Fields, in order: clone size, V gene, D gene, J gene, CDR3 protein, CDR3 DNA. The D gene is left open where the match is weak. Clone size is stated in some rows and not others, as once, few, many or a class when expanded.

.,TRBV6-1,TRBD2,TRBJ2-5,CASSSLLAGEETQYF,TGTGCCAGCAGCTCTTTACTAGCGGGAGAGGAGACCCAGTACTTC
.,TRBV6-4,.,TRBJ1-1,CASSPRTDPNTEAFF,TGTGCCAGCAGTCCCCGGACGGATCCAAACACTGAAGCTTTCTTT
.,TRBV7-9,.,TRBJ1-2,CASTRTPSFINYGYTF,TGTGCCAGCACCCGGACACCCAGCTTTATTAACTATGGCTACACCTTC
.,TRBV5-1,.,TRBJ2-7,CASSPGWPSYEQYF,TGCGCCAGCAGCCCGGGATGGCCCTCCTACGAGCAGTACTTC
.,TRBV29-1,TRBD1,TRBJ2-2,CSAVFGTGNTGELFF,TGCAGCGCCGTTTTCGGGACAGGGAACACCGGGGAGCTGTTTTTT
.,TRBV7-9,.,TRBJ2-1,CASSPYGGVASDEQFF,TGTGCCAGCAGCCCATATGGGGGTGTTGCGAGTGATGAGCAGTTCTTC
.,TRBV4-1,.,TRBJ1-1,CASSRDSILGQGPEAFF,TGCGCCAGCAGCCGCGATTCAATTTTGGGTCAGGGCCCTGAAGCTTTCTTT
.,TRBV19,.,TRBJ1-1,CASSPGLPEAFF,TGTGCCAGTAGTCCCGGTCTACCTGAAGCTTTCTTT
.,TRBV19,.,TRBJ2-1,CASLARGSSYNEQFF,TGTGCCAGTCTGGCGCGGGGCTCTTCCTACAATGAGCAGTTCTTC
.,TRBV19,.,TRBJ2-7,CASSPVRGEQYF,TGTGCCAGTAGTCCGGTTAGAGGGGAGCAGTACTTC
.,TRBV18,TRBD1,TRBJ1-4,CASSQGANEKLFF,TGTGCCAGCTCCCAGGGGGCGAACGAAAAACTGTTTTTT
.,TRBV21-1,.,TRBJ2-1,CASSIGGIYNEQFF,TGTGCCAGCAGCATTGGCGGGATCTACAATGAGCAGTTCTTC
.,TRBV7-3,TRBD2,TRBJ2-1,CASSPSPGTSAYNEQFF,TGTGCCAGCAGCCCCTCCCCAGGGACTAGCGCCTACAATGAGCAGTTCTTC
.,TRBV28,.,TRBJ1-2,CASNSQRFNYGYTF,TGTGCCAGCAATTCACAGAGATTTAACTATGGCTACACCTTC
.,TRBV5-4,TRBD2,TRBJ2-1,CASSRGGRGSYNEQFF,TGTGCCAGCAGCCGAGGCGGGAGAGGCTCCTACAATGAGCAGTTCTTC
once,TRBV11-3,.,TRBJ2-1,CASMGRDNEQFF,TGTGCCAGCATGGGGCGGGACAATGAGCAGTTCTTC
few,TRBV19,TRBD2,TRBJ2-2,CASSSLLAGNTGELFF,TGTGCCAGTAGTTCCCTCCTAGCGGGGAACACCGGGGAGCTGTTTTTT
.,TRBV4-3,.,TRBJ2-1,CASSLRGGGTSNYNEQFF,TGCGCCAGCAGCCTAAGAGGTGGCGGCACTTCTAACTACAATGAGCAGTTCTTC
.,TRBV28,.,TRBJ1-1,CASSIQGRAFF,TGTGCCAGCAGTATACAGGGAAGGGCTTTCTTT
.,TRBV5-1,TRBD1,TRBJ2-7,CASSLGRDRGRPTLYYEQYF,TGCGCCAGCAGCTTGGGCCGGGACAGGGGACGCCCCACCCTATACTACGAGCAGTACTTC
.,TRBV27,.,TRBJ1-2,CASSLSVPRGWGLGRPQGGYTF,TGTGCCAGCAGTCTATCGGTCCCGCGGGGTTGGGGGTTGGGTAGGCCCCAAGGGGGCTACACCTTC
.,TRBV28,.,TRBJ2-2,CASSLRERANTGELFF,TGTGCCAGCAGTTTACGGGAGCGCGCGAACACCGGGGAGCTGTTTTTT
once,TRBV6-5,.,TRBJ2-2,CASSPNEPNTGELFF,TGTGCCAGCAGCCCGAACGAACCGAACACCGGGGAGCTGTTTTTT
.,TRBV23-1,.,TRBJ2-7,CASSQWYRESYEQYF,TGCGCCAGCAGTCAATGGTACAGGGAATCCTACGAGCAGTACTTC
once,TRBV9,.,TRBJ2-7,CASRANRPPYEQYF,TGTGCCAGCAGAGCTAACAGGCCCCCCTACGAGCAGTACTTC
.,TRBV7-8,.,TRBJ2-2,CASSYNTGELFF,TGTGCCAGCAGCTACAACACCGGGGAGCTGTTTTTT
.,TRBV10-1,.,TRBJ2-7,CASSEVAAYEQYF,TGCGCCAGCAGTGAAGTGGCCGCCTACGAGCAGTACTTC
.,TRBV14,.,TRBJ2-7,CASSQDLGRASYEQYF,TGTGCCAGCAGCCAAGATTTAGGCAGGGCCTCCTACGAGCAGTACTTC
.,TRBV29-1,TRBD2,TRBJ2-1,CSVVGLAGVVSYNEQFF,TGCAGCGTTGTCGGACTAGCGGGAGTAGTCTCCTACAATGAGCAGTTCTTC
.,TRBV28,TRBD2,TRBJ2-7,CASSLGLAARYEQYF,TGTGCCAGCAGTCTTGGACTAGCGGCCCGCTACGAGCAGTACTTC
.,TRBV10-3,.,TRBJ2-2,CAISERWTAKPPRDGELFF,TGTGCCATCAGTGAGAGATGGACAGCCAAACCCCCACGGGACGGGGAGCTGTTTTTT
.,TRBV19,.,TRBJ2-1,CASSTLEKGGNNEQFF,TGTGCCAGTAGTACCCTTGAAAAGGGAGGCAACAATGAGCAGTTCTTC
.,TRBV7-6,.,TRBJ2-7,CASSLGAGRDYYEQYF,TGTGCCAGCAGCTTAGGAGCCGGGAGAGACTACTACGAGCAGTACTTC
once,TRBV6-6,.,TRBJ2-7,CASSPTSSYEQYF,TGTGCCAGCAGTCCGACCAGCTCCTACGAGCAGTACTTC
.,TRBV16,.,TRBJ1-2,CASSHSLEGTPSYGYTF,TGTGCCAGCAGCCACTCCTTGGAGGGGACACCCAGCTATGGCTACACCTTC
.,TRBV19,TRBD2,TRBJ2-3,CASSIALLTSGCTDTQYF,TGTGCCAGTAGTATAGCCCTTTTGACTAGCGGCTGCACAGATACGCAGTATTTT
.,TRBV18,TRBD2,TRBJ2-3,CASSPRAGDRDTQYF,TGTGCCAGCTCACCCCGAGCGGGGGACCGGGATACGCAGTATTTT
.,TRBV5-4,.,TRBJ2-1,CASSLTKSSYNEQFF,TGTGCCAGCAGCTTGACCAAGAGCTCCTACAATGAGCAGTTCTTC
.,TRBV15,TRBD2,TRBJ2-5,CATNVNPGLAGAGDQETQYF,TGTGCCACCAACGTAAACCCGGGACTAGCGGGGGCAGGGGATCAAGAGACCCAGTACTTC
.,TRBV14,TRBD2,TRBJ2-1,CASSLKRGLAGGSSYNEQFF,TGTGCCAGCAGCCTAAAGCGGGGGCTAGCGGGAGGGAGCTCCTACAATGAGCAGTTCTTC
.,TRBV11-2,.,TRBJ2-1,CASSLVDGYNEQFF,TGTGCCAGCAGCTTAGTTGACGGATACAATGAGCAGTTCTTC
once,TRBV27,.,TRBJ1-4,CASSPRKANEKLFF,TGTGCCAGCAGTCCTCGAAAGGCTAATGAAAAACTGTTTTTT
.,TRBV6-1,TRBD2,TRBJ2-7,CASSETPGTSGIITGYEQYF,TGTGCCAGCAGTGAAACCCCAGGGACTAGCGGGATTATAACCGGATACGAGCAGTACTTC
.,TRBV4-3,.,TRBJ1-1,CASSQERNTEAFF,TGCGCCAGCAGCCAAGAACGGAACACTGAAGCTTTCTTT
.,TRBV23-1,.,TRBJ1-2,CASSQIRRDQVVGYGYTF,TGCGCCAGCAGTCAAATCCGGAGGGACCAAGTTGTCGGCTATGGCTACACCTTC
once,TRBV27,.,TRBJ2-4,CASSLRPPAKNIQYF,TGTGCCAGCAGTTTGAGGCCGCCCGCCAAAAACATTCAGTACTTC
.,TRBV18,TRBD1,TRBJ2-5,CASSDRGPETQYF,TGTGCCAGCTCGGACAGGGGTCCAGAGACCCAGTACTTC
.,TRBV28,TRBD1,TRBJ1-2,CASRYLGQGGGYTF,TGTGCCAGCAGGTACTTGGGACAGGGTGGTGGCTACACCTTC